This T cell receptor (beta chain) was identified during a study of identifying expanded T cells in peripheral blood. Broader study findings: Variance in clone template counts between roughly two-week samples significantly increased with total template count across all healthy donors. Roughly 1.2 clones differed between technical replicates, versus approximately 17 and 20 over time.

This clone was found once. The antigen remains undetermined. V lost 6 bases and J lost 5, with 13 bases in between. This CDR3 contains 14 residues. Germline V gene lookup returns CDR1 SNHLY and CDR2 FYNNEI. Sequencing used immunoSEQ multiplex PCR; TCRdb keeps in-frame clones, though not all of them. Of around 60,000 clones listed, over 75% are singletons. Collection occurred without any documented infections or immune events in donors. The rearrangement uses TRBV2 and TRBJ1-4; D unclear. Sequencing input: blood. The TCR sequence derives from a person between 18 and 75 years old in good health. The CDR3 DNA reads as TGTGCCAGCAGCCCGGGTACAGCCAATGAAAAACTGTTTTTT. This translates into CASSPGTANEKLFF.